A single sample gave rise to the 19 T cell receptor beta chains below, sequenced in a study of regulatory T cells in long-lasting Graves disease. Arm-PCR of CDR3 regions and iRepertoire HTBI primers were used to build TCR beta libraries. Each CDR3 protein gets one entry after TCRdb re-called the multiplex PCR reads with MiXCR. Of more than 350,000 distinct CDR3 sequences listed, over 20% are singletons. The sample's time point: persistent/refractory GD, antithyroid drugs over 5 years with positive TRAb. PBMC-derived RNA was used for the TCR library. The specimen was peripheral blood mononuclear cells (PBMCs), collected when the disease was refractory, from a patient treated with antithyroid drugs. These receptors were collected from a female donor with Graves disease.

This clonotype was seen ten or more times. The chain couples TRBV27 to TRBJ1-1; 8 bases fit TRBD1. There are 13 residues in the CDR3. Trimming at V came to 6 bases and at J to 3 bases, leaving 3 bases not matched to a gene. In germline, CDR1 is MNHEY, CDR2 SMNVEV (reference sequence). The CDR3 protein is CASRTGVDTEAFF. In nucleotides, the CDR3 is TGTGCCAGCAGGACAGGGGTGGACACTGAAGCTTTCTTT.

V and J are TRBV20-1 and TRBJ2-2; 8 bases are shared with TRBD1. J gave up 1 base and V 3 bases, and 7 bases lay outside the gene matches. CDR1 and CDR2 from the germline V gene are DFQATT and SNEGSKA (reference sequence). CDR3 length equals 16 residues. CDR3 in DNA: TGCAGTGCTAGGGCCGGGGGACAGGTGAACACCGGGGAGCTGTTTTTT. Translated, it gives CSARAGGQVNTGELFF.

This clonotype appeared many times. The rearrangement uses TRBV7-2 and TRBJ1-5, with no clear D. V gave up 4 bases and J gave up 0 bases, with 7 bases separating them. Germline assignment: CDR1 SGHTA and CDR2 FQGNSA. This CDR3 comprises 14 residues. Here the CDR3 reads CASSYLYSNQPQHF. The CDR3 coding sequence is TGTGCCAGCAGCTACCTTTATAGCAATCAGCCCCAGCATTTT.

The V and J genes are TRBV19 and TRBJ1-5; D may be TRBD1 (5 bases). In germline, CDR1 is LNHDA, CDR2 SQIVND (reference sequence). V was cut by 4 bases and J by 4 bases, with 11 bases left in between. This CDR3 spans 14 amino acids. The CDR3 is CASSRGSENQPQHF. Here the CDR3 DNA reads TGTGCCAGTAGTAGGGGGTCCGAGAATCAGCCCCAGCATTTT.

This clonotype was detected a few times. J is TRBJ1-2 and V is TRBV7-9, with 11 bases lining up with TRBD1. The germline V gene encodes CDR1 SEHNR and CDR2 FQNEAQ (reference sequence). J gave up 8 bases and V 4 bases, and 6 bases lay outside the gene matches. This CDR3 is built from 14 residues. CDR3 loop: CASSSTGTGGGYTF. In DNA, the CDR3 is TGTGCCAGCAGCTCAACCGGGACAGGGGGAGGCTACACCTTC.

This clonotype was seen ten or more times. J is TRBJ1-1 and V is TRBV10-3, with D possibly being TRBD1 (5 bases). This CDR3 is built from 14 residues. V lost 11 bases, J lost 5 bases, and 21 bases lay in between. CDR1 is ENHRY, CDR2 SYGVKD, per germline. Here the CDR3 DNA reads TGTGCCCACTCCGAAATGGGCAGGGAGACTGAAGCTTTCTTT. Its translation is CAHSEMGRETEAFF.

A note on this clonotype: Given a much more abundant clone one base away, this may be a read error. This CDR3 is missing its conserved last phenylalanine or tryptophan, likely due to a read error. The gene calls are TRBV24-1 and TRBJ2-2; TRBD1 might be the D (6 bases). Germline V CDR1 and CDR2: KGHDR, SFDVKD. V was cut by 6 bases and J by 3 bases, with 16 bases left in between. CDR3 length: 16 residues. The CDR3 protein is CATSTNRVGYTGELFL. CDR3 nucleotides: TGTGCCACCAGTACGAACAGGGTCGGGTACACCGGGGAGCTGTTTCTT.

The sample holds a few counts of this clonotype. Its ends do not fully match the called genes, so a read error is possible. The CDR3 DNA follows: TGTGCCAGCAGCCCCACATTGGCGGACAGGGTTTACGAGCAGTACTTC. This encodes CASSPTLADRVYEQYF. This rearrangement joins TRBV4-1 to TRBJ2-7, with 8 bases matching TRBD1. From germline, CDR1 is MGHRA and CDR2 YSYEKL. The CDR3 extends over 16 amino acids.

V gene TRBV29-1 combines with J gene TRBJ2-2; 7 bases agree with TRBD1. Germline-derived CDR1 and CDR2 are SQVTM and ANQGSEA. CDR3 length equals 14 residues. V gave up 6 bases and J gave up 6 bases; unmatched junction bases: 10. CDR3: CSVDDRDHAGELFF. CDR3 nucleotides: TGCAGCGTAGACGACAGGGACCACGCCGGGGAGCTGTTTTTT.

This rearrangement joins TRBV19 to TRBJ1-5; D unresolved. Trimming cost V 7 bases and J 4 bases, with 8 bases left between them. The CDR3 extends over 12 amino acids. Germline V gene lookup returns CDR1 LNHDA and CDR2 SQIVND (reference sequence). CDR3 sequence (DNA): TGTGCCAGTACTGGAGGGAATCAGCCCCAGCATTTT. This gives the protein CASTGGNQPQHF.

This clonotype showed up many times. The chain is built from TRBV7-2 and TRBJ2-5; D perhaps matches TRBD2 (5 bases). Germline CDR1 SGHTA, CDR2 FQGNSA. The CDR3 runs 13 residues. The V end lost 0 bases, the J end lost 5 bases, and 7 bases lay between the germline ends. CDR3 loop: CASSLAGSETQYF. In DNA, the CDR3 is TGTGCCAGCAGCTTAGCAGGGAGCGAGACCCAGTACTTC. Full variable domain (missing parts from reference TRBV7-2 and TRBJ2-5): GAGVSQSPSNKVTEKGKDVELRCDPISGHTALYWYRQSLGQGLEFLIYFQGNSAPDKSGLPSDRFSAERTGGSVSTLTIQRTQQEDSAVYLCASSLAGSETQYFGPGTRLLVL.

This clonotype was picked up many times. V and J are TRBV29-1 and TRBJ2-5; D is perhaps TRBD1 (5 bases). There are 11 residues in the CDR3. Germline V CDR1 and CDR2: SQVTM, ANQGSEA. V was cut by 3 bases and J by 4 bases, with 6 bases left in between. The CDR3 is CSVETVETQYF. In DNA, the CDR3 is TGCAGCGTTGAGACAGTAGAGACCCAGTACTTC.

V is TRBV7-3 and J is TRBJ2-1; no firm D call. Germline V gene lookup returns CDR1 SGHTA and CDR2 FQGTGA. There are 14 residues in the CDR3. V lost 6 bases and J lost 0, with 9 bases in between. This chain's CDR3 is CASRQTSSYNEQFF. In nucleotides, the CDR3 is TGTGCCAGCAGACAGACGAGCTCCTACAATGAGCAGTTCTTC. Variable domain in full (rest from reference TRBV7-3 and TRBJ2-1): GAGVSQTPSNKVTEKGKYVELRCDPISGHTALYWYRQSLGQGPEFLIYFQGTGAADDSGLPNDRFFAVRPEGSVSTLKIQRTERGDSAVYLCASRQTSSYNEQFFGPGTRLTVL.

This clonotype was counted ten times or more. V and J are TRBV2 and TRBJ1-5; D not certain. This CDR3 region has 12 residues. The germline gives CDR1 SNHLY, CDR2 FYNNEI. V gave up 1 base and J gave up 5 bases, with 3 bases separating them. The DNA for the CDR3 is TGTGCCAGCAGTGAAGGCGATCAGCCCCAGCATTTT. Protein product: CASSEGDQPQHF.

The rearrangement links TRBV27 to TRBJ2-7; D remains ambiguous. This CDR3 comprises 14 residues. Germline V lookup: CDR1 MNHEY, CDR2 SMNVEV (reference sequence). V shed 2 bases and J shed 0 bases, with 8 bases lying between them. The CDR3 DNA reads TGTGCCAGCAGTTTAACAGCCAGCTCCTACGAGCAGTACTTC. Translation: CASSLTASSYEQYF.

The CDR3 loop is CASTDSPNEKLFF. The DNA for the CDR3 is TGTGCCAGTACAGACAGCCCTAATGAAAAACTGTTTTTT. V and J are TRBV19 and TRBJ1-4; D is perhaps TRBD1 (5 bases). Trimming pared 7 bases from V and 3 bases from J, leaving 9 bases between. Germline V gene data show CDR1 as LNHDA and CDR2 as SQIVND (reference sequence). This CDR3 has 13 amino acids.

This clonotype showed up just once. A much more abundant neighbour one base away suggests this may be a read error. The rearrangement joins TRBV6-2 or TRBV6-3 to TRBJ2-4; D might be TRBD2 (8 bases). The CDR3 has 15 amino acids. Germline loops: CDR1 MNHEY, CDR2 SVGEGT. V was trimmed by 5 bases and J by 6 bases, leaving 17 bases between them. Here the CDR3 DNA reads TGTGCCAGCAGTGCCAGGGGGGCGGGGGGAAACATTCAGTACTTC. Its protein is CASSARGAGGNIQYF.

The table lists this clonotype with a few counts. This chain joins TRBV5-1 and TRBJ1-1; TRBD1 matches at 7 bases. Germline values: CDR1 SGHRS, CDR2 YFSETQ. J gave up 4 bases and V 4 bases, and 13 bases lay outside the gene matches. The CDR3 is 16 amino acids. This CDR3 is CASSTRQGPQGTEAFF. CDR3 bases: TGCGCCAGCAGCACCCGACAGGGCCCGCAGGGCACTGAAGCTTTCTTT. Variable domain in full (rest from reference TRBV5-1 and TRBJ1-1): KAGVTQTPRYLIKTRGQQVTLSCSPISGHRSVSWYQQTPGQGLQFLFEYFSETQRNKGNFPGRFSGRQFSNSRSEMNVSTLELGDSALYLCASSTRQGPQGTEAFFGQGTRLTVV.

This clonotype was counted many times. V gene TRBV11-2 combines with J gene TRBJ2-5; D may be TRBD2 (6 bases). The V gene's germline CDR1 is SGHAT and CDR2 FQNNGV. The CDR3 totals 17 residues. The V and J ends lost 5 bases and 3 bases respectively, with 22 bases between them. DNA of the CDR3: TGTGCCAGCAGCCGATTCGAAGACTACCGGAGGGAAGAGACCCAGTACTTC. Its protein is CASSRFEDYRREETQYF.